These T cell receptor beta chains were read from a single sample in a study of blood T cell repertoires in COVID-19. Using immunoSEQ multiplex PCR, the repertoire was profiled, and TCRdb retains in-frame clones only, with some absent. This table has 400,000 to 450,000 clones, less than 95% appearing once. Specimen: PBMCs or T cells enriched from blood (not recorded which). The receptors come from a man younger than 35 who had recovered from COVID-19. Both conserved end residues are part of each CDR3. D genes are given only for firm matches. The size field is filled for only some rows; it gives once, few, many or a size class.

D gene: TRBD1; J gene: TRBJ2-3; V gene: TRBV19; clone size: -; CDR3 protein: CASSIRQGDADTQYF; CDR3 DNA: TGTGCCAGTAGTATACGGCAGGGGGACGCAGATACGCAGTATTTT
D gene: TRBD2; J gene: TRBJ2-1; V gene: TRBV5-1; clone size: -; CDR3 protein: CASSLAAGAGNEQFF; CDR3 DNA: TGCGCCAGCAGCTTGGCCGCGGGAGCGGGAAATGAGCAGTTCTTC
D gene: -; J gene: TRBJ2-1; V gene: TRBV2; clone size: -; CDR3 protein: CASHGGWRAEYNEQFF; CDR3 DNA: TGTGCCAGCCACGGAGGGTGGCGGGCGGAATACAATGAGCAGTTCTTC
D gene: TRBD2; J gene: TRBJ2-7; V gene: TRBV28; clone size: -; CDR3 protein: CASSPRGGLAGGLAVEQYF; CDR3 DNA: TGTGCCAGCAGTCCGCGAGGCGGACTAGCGGGAGGGCTCGCCGTCGAGCAGTACTTC
D gene: TRBD2; J gene: TRBJ2-1; V gene: TRBV3-1/TRBV3-2; clone size: -; CDR3 protein: CASSQVSAGGSEQFF; CDR3 DNA: TGTGCCAGCAGCCAAGTGTCAGCGGGAGGGAGTGAGCAGTTCTTC
D gene: -; J gene: TRBJ1-4; V gene: TRBV19; clone size: -; CDR3 protein: CASSKNRVGREKLFF; CDR3 DNA: TGTGCCAGTAGTAAAAACAGGGTCGGTCGCGAAAAACTGTTTTTT
D gene: -; J gene: TRBJ2-1; V gene: TRBV7-2; clone size: -; CDR3 protein: CASSSPPVNEQFF; CDR3 DNA: TGTGCCAGCAGCTCCCCCCCCGTGAATGAGCAGTTCTTC
D gene: TRBD2; J gene: TRBJ2-7; V gene: TRBV6-1; clone size: -; CDR3 protein: CASSDKVAGGSVAYEQYF; CDR3 DNA: TGTGCCAGCAGTGATAAAGTAGCGGGAGGCTCAGTAGCCTACGAGCAGTACTTC
D gene: -; J gene: TRBJ1-4; V gene: TRBV12-3/TRBV12-4; clone size: -; CDR3 protein: CASRVGEGEKLFF; CDR3 DNA: TGTGCCAGCAGGGTAGGAGAGGGTGAAAAACTGTTTTTT
D gene: TRBD1; J gene: TRBJ1-1; V gene: TRBV3-1/TRBV3-2; clone size: -; CDR3 protein: CASSQAGGQNIYEAFF; CDR3 DNA: TGTGCCAGCAGCCAAGCAGGGGGCCAGAACATCTATGAAGCTTTCTTT
D gene: -; J gene: TRBJ2-3; V gene: TRBV2; clone size: -; CDR3 protein: CASKGDEDTQYF; CDR3 DNA: TGTGCCAGCAAGGGAGATGAAGATACGCAGTATTTT
D gene: TRBD1; J gene: TRBJ1-6; V gene: TRBV7-2; clone size: -; CDR3 protein: CASSKITGGVDSPLHF; CDR3 DNA: TGTGCCAGCAGCAAGATTACAGGGGGGGTCGATTCACCCCTCCACTTT
D gene: -; J gene: TRBJ1-2; V gene: TRBV7-9; clone size: -; CDR3 protein: CASSPTTYYGYTF; CDR3 DNA: TGTGCCAGCAGCCCAACTACTTACTATGGCTACACCTTC
D gene: -; J gene: TRBJ2-1; V gene: TRBV5-1; clone size: -; CDR3 protein: CASGPGSVYNEQFF; CDR3 DNA: TGCGCCAGCGGCCCAGGGTCGGTCTACAATGAGCAGTTCTTC
D gene: -; J gene: TRBJ2-3; V gene: TRBV18; clone size: -; CDR3 protein: CASSPYSDTQYF; CDR3 DNA: TGTGCCAGCTCACCATACTCGGATACGCAGTATTTT
D gene: TRBD1; J gene: TRBJ1-2; V gene: TRBV6-2/TRBV6-3; clone size: once; CDR3 protein: CASSYGQGGGYTF; CDR3 DNA: TGTGCCAGCAGTTACGGCCAGGGGGGAGGCTACACCTTC
D gene: -; J gene: TRBJ1-6; V gene: TRBV5-1; clone size: -; CDR3 protein: CASSSGHVGNSPLHF; CDR3 DNA: TGCGCCAGCAGCTCGGGACATGTCGGTAATTCACCCCTCCACTTT
D gene: TRBD1; J gene: TRBJ1-4; V gene: TRBV3-1/TRBV3-2; clone size: once; CDR3 protein: CASSRGQINEKLFF; CDR3 DNA: TGTGCCAGCAGCCGGGGACAGATTAATGAAAAACTGTTTTTT
D gene: TRBD1; J gene: TRBJ1-2; V gene: TRBV7-2; clone size: -; CDR3 protein: CASSTRTGGARGYTF; CDR3 DNA: TGTGCCAGCAGCACCCGGACAGGGGGCGCGAGGGGCTACACCTTC
D gene: -; J gene: TRBJ1-1; V gene: TRBV2; clone size: -; CDR3 protein: CASSGPQGRLNTEAFF; CDR3 DNA: TGTGCCAGCAGTGGGCCACAGGGTCGGCTTAACACTGAAGCTTTCTTT
D gene: -; J gene: TRBJ2-3; V gene: TRBV4-1; clone size: -; CDR3 protein: CASSLAGGLPPDTQYF; CDR3 DNA: TGCGCCAGCAGCCTCGCAGGGGGGCTGCCGCCCGATACGCAGTATTTT
D gene: -; J gene: TRBJ1-3; V gene: TRBV7-3; clone size: -; CDR3 protein: CASSPISGRNTIYF; CDR3 DNA: TGTGCCAGCAGCCCAATTTCCGGTCGAAACACCATATATTTT
D gene: -; J gene: TRBJ2-3; V gene: TRBV27; clone size: -; CDR3 protein: CASSSGQHSTDTQYF; CDR3 DNA: TGTGCCAGCAGTTCTGGACAGCATAGCACAGATACGCAGTATTTT
D gene: -; J gene: TRBJ2-7; V gene: TRBV7-9; clone size: -; CDR3 protein: CASSPGLSYEQYF; CDR3 DNA: TGTGCCAGCAGCCCAGGACTCTCCTACGAGCAGTACTTC
D gene: -; J gene: TRBJ1-5; V gene: TRBV28; clone size: -; CDR3 protein: CASSDNTYSNQPQHF; CDR3 DNA: TGTGCCAGCAGTGACAACACGTATAGCAATCAGCCCCAGCATTTT
D gene: -; J gene: TRBJ2-1; V gene: TRBV28; clone size: -; CDR3 protein: CASSPSRGDSSYNEQFF; CDR3 DNA: TGTGCCAGCAGCCCGTCGCGCGGCGACTCCTCCTACAATGAGCAGTTCTTC
D gene: -; J gene: TRBJ1-5; V gene: TRBV10-3; clone size: -; CDR3 protein: CAAHRDKNQPQHF; CDR3 DNA: TGTGCCGCCCACCGGGACAAGAATCAGCCCCAGCATTTT
D gene: TRBD1; J gene: TRBJ1-2; V gene: TRBV3-1/TRBV3-2; clone size: -; CDR3 protein: CASSQGRTGEGYTF; CDR3 DNA: TGTGCCAGCAGCCAAGGACGTACAGGGGAGGGCTACACCTTC
D gene: -; J gene: TRBJ1-2; V gene: TRBV3-1/TRBV3-2; clone size: -; CDR3 protein: CASSQELSRGYTF; CDR3 DNA: TGTGCCAGCAGCCAAGAACTGTCGCGGGGCTACACCTTC
D gene: TRBD1; J gene: TRBJ1-2; V gene: TRBV5-5; clone size: -; CDR3 protein: CASSLARGTGSGFYGYTF; CDR3 DNA: TGTGCCAGCAGCTTGGCCCGAGGGACAGGGAGCGGCTTCTATGGCTACACCTTC
D gene: -; J gene: TRBJ2-7; V gene: TRBV4-1; clone size: few; CDR3 protein: CASSQTVGGSYEQYF; CDR3 DNA: TGCGCCAGCAGCCAAACTGTAGGGGGCTCCTACGAGCAGTACTTC
D gene: -; J gene: TRBJ2-1; V gene: TRBV14; clone size: once; CDR3 protein: CASSRTGTGAFNEQFF; CDR3 DNA: TGTGCCAGCAGCCGTACCGGGACTGGGGCATTCAATGAGCAGTTCTTC